These 2 T cell receptor beta chains were sequenced from one sample in a study of control samples from healthy donors and cancer patients (dated by TCRdb to between 2020 and 2021). Library prep was done by the immunoSEQ multiplex PCR assay. TCRdb took over this immuneACCESS table, retaining in-frame rearrangements with V and J assigned. Such tables are incomplete; in checked studies, under half of the missing clones stem from an unresolved V gene, and the remainder is unexplained. Counted in this sample were 78,000 or so clones; about 88% of them appeared once. The ten biggest clones cover 4.5% to 6% of the sample. The sample taken for sequencing was blood. Receptors were obtained from a woman between 45 and 65 years old in good health.

The DNA for the CDR3 is TGTGCCAGCAGCCAAGATCTCCCAGTCGGACTACCCAATGAGCAGTTCTTC. Its protein is CASSQDLPVGLPNEQFF. The gene calls are TRBV4-2 and TRBJ2-1, with D possibly TRBD2 on 6 matching bases. Germline V gene sequence: CDR1 LGHNA, CDR2 YNFKEQ. This CDR3 region has 17 residues. V lost 0 bases and J 6 bases, leaving 18 bases between the germline ends.

The chain is built from TRBV20-1 and TRBJ2-7; D not certain. V lost 3 bases, J lost 6 bases, and 9 bases lay in between. The germline V gene has CDR1 DFQATT and CDR2 SNEGSKA (reference sequence). The CDR3 contains 11 residues. CDR3 residues: CSASFGSEQYF. The CDR3 nucleotides read TGCAGTGCTAGTTTTGGGTCCGAGCAGTACTTC.